The 11 T cell receptor beta chains in this list originate from one sample, sequenced in a study of shared T cell receptors in the human thymus. TCRdb's table, derived via immunoSEQ multiplex PCR, lists solely in-frame clones and lacks some. The sample yields some 700,000 clones, 70% to 90% seen once. These sequences were also reported in another study, on human thymus T cells.

The specimen sequenced was thymocytes. The receptors originated from a girl less than two years old with a congenital heart defect.

This clone was recorded once. The chain links TRBV9 to TRBJ1-2; 9 bases line up with TRBD1. Trimming cost V 5 bases and J 5 bases; bases outside gene matches: 13. Per the germline V gene, CDR1 is SGDLS and CDR2 is YYNGEE. The CDR3 spans 16 residues. CDR3 bases: TGTGCCAGCAGAGCACCTAAAGGGACAGGGAAGTATGGCTACACCTTC. Amino acids: CASRAPKGTGKYGYTF.

The rearrangement joins TRBV27 to TRBJ2-5; 9 bases map to TRBD1. The V gene's germline CDR1 is MNHEY and CDR2 SMNVEV (reference sequence). This CDR3 contains 16 residues. V lost 3 bases, J lost 2 bases, and 7 bases stayed unmatched. The CDR3 DNA sequence: TGTGCCAGCAGTTTGGGAGACAGGGGGGCTCAAGAGACCCAGTACTTC. Translating it yields CASSLGDRGAQETQYF.

A few counts support this clone. The rearrangement uses TRBV28 and TRBJ2-3, with 8 positions matching TRBD2. Germline-derived CDR1 and CDR2 are MDHEN and SYDVKM. The V segment lost 2 bases and the J segment 0 bases; nucleotides outside the gene matches: 1. The CDR3 spans 15 residues. This CDR3 reads CASSLRGGSTDTQYF. The CDR3 bases are TGTGCCAGCAGTTTACGGGGGGGCAGCACAGATACGCAGTATTTT.

The chain couples TRBV6-5 to TRBJ1-6; D perhaps matches TRBD1 (5 bases). Looked up from germline, CDR1 is MNHEY and CDR2 is SVGAGI. The CDR3 extends over 14 amino acids. Trimming took 0 bases from V and 11 from J, leaving 11 bases between them. The CDR3 DNA is TGTGCCAGCAGTTACTCGAATCAGGGAACACCCCTCCACTTT. This translates into CASSYSNQGTPLHF.

This chain connects TRBV18 to TRBJ2-5; 7 bases agree with TRBD1. The CDR3 runs 17 residues. Trimming cost V 4 bases and J 2 bases; bases outside gene matches: 13. Germline V lookup: CDR1 KGHSH, CDR2 LQKENI. This CDR3 is CASSLYPSTGKQETQYF. CDR3 bases: TGTGCCAGCTCACTCTACCCATCGACAGGGAAACAAGAGACCCAGTACTTC. The full variable domain, in which reference TRBV18 and TRBJ2-5 provide the parts outside the CDR3, is NAGVMQNPRHLVRRRGQEARLRCSPMKGHSHVYWYRQLPEEGLKFMVYLQKENIIDESGMPKERFSAEFPKEGPSILRIQQVVRGDSAAYFCASSLYPSTGKQETQYFGPGTRLLVL.

The rearrangement joins TRBV29-1 to TRBJ1-2; D remains ambiguous. V gave up 4 bases and J gave up 6 bases, with 12 bases separating them. Looked up from germline, CDR1 is SQVTM and CDR2 is ANQGSEA. The CDR3 has 12 residues. The CDR3 is CSVARGGDGYTF. CDR3 coding DNA: TGCAGCGTTGCCCGAGGCGGGGATGGCTACACCTTC. The variable domain in full, completed from reference TRBV29-1 and TRBJ1-2, reads SAVISQKPSRDICQRGTSLTIQCQVDSQVTMMFWYRQQPGQSLTLIATANQGSEATYESGFVIDKFPISRPNLTFSTLTVSNMSPEDSSIYLCSVARGGDGYTFGSGTRLTVV.

The count of this clone is one. The rearrangement links TRBV14 to TRBJ2-7; TRBD1 matches 7 bases. This CDR3 is built from 16 residues. Germline CDR1 is SGHDN and CDR2 is FVKESK. After removal of 3 bases from V and 3 bases from J, the junction contained 11 bases not matched to a gene. As DNA, the CDR3 is TGTGCCAGCAGCCATGGGACAGCTCGGAATTTCTACGAGCAGTACTTC. Translating it yields CASSHGTARNFYEQYF.

V gene TRBV5-8 combines with J gene TRBJ2-2; unclear D gene. The CDR3 is 12 residues long. Trimming shortened V by 6 bases and J by 1 base, and 4 bases separated the two germline ends. From germline, CDR1 is SGHTS and CDR2 YDEGEE. CDR3 region: CASNRNTGELFF. The CDR3 region has the DNA TGTGCCAGCAACAGGAACACCGGGGAGCTGTTTTTT.

The gene calls are TRBV4-3 and TRBJ1-1, with D possibly TRBD1 on 6 matching bases. Germline V gene sequence: CDR1 LGHNA, CDR2 YSLEER. The CDR3 has 16 amino acids. Trimming removed 4 bases from V and 3 bases from J, with 18 bases in between. The CDR3 nucleotides read TGCGCCAGCAGCCCGCCCGGGGGGGCGCGCGACACTGAAGCTTTCTTT. Its translation: CASSPPGGARDTEAFF.

This clone showed up just once. This chain links TRBV20-1 with TRBJ1-1, with TRBD1 matching over 7 bases. The trim removed 7 bases at V and 8 bases at J, leaving 1 base unmatched. Germline values: CDR1 DFQATT, CDR2 SNEGSKA (reference sequence). The CDR3 runs to 9 residues. CDR3 protein: CSVDREAFF. CDR3 nucleotide sequence: TGCAGTGTGGACAGGGAAGCTTTCTTT.

The chain employs TRBV28 and TRBJ2-3, with TRBD1 as a possible D gene (5 bases). Germline lookup yields CDR1 MDHEN and CDR2 SYDVKM. The CDR3 runs 17 residues. V lost 3 bases and J 2 bases, leaving 18 bases between the germline ends. The CDR3 sequence: CASSFFRESGLTDTQYF. The CDR3 DNA reads TGTGCCAGCAGTTTTTTCCGAGAATCAGGGCTCACAGATACGCAGTATTTT.